The present T cell receptor beta chain was sequenced within a study of cytomegalovirus exposure and HLA in healthy donors. In the study overall: Counted in an early data release were about 86 million unique TCRs from HLA-typed donors. Ancestry clustering placed roughly 86% of approximately 370 genotyped donors in the Caucasian-associated cluster. The study, taken as a whole, reports: Among the most significant clusters, several appeared linked to common viral pathogens in a later analysis. Investigators reported around 150 TCR beta chains as tied to cytomegalovirus.

This clone was counted only a few times. Its antigen is as yet unknown. The PCR contained 60 Vbeta and 13 Jbeta primers. The table came from immunoSEQ multiplex PCR; TCRdb's copy has only in-frame clones and leaves some out. The sample holds approximately 190,000 clones, roughly 81% seen once. The germline V gene has CDR1 MNHNY and CDR2 SVGAGI (reference sequence). The junction had 4 bases not matched to a gene; V was cut back by 1 base and J by 5 bases. This CDR3 has 14 amino acids. This chain joins TRBV6-6 and TRBJ2-7; 8 nucleotides match TRBD2. What was sequenced was PBMCs. This TCR was recovered from a woman in her 30s in good health and CMV-seropositive. CDR3 sequence reads: CASSYYSGENEQYF. CDR3 nucleotides: TGTGCCAGCAGTTACTATAGCGGGGAAAACGAGCAGTACTTC.